Each of the 22 T cell receptor beta chains below was sequenced from the same sample in a study of sequential checkpoint blockade in melanoma. Specified treatment: randomized to nivolumab then ipilimumab (arm A) or the reverse (arm B). Generated by immunoSEQ multiplex PCR, the TCRdb table keeps only in-frame clones and is missing some. The sample holds fewer than 35,000 clones; roughly four fifths are singletons and the top ten take over 20%. The sequenced sample was CD8+ T cells sorted from blood (inferred from file names), obtained from a patient given nivolumab and ipilimumab in sequence. The receptors derive from a human donor with melanoma.

The rearrangement uses TRBV5-4 and TRBJ2-7, with D possibly being TRBD2 (5 bases). CDR3 size: 15 residues. CDR1 and CDR2 (germline): SGHNT, YYREEE (reference sequence). The V end lost 0 bases, the J end lost 0 bases, and 10 bases lay between the germline ends. The CDR3 region is CASSLGLPSSYEQYF. CDR3 nucleotides: TGTGCCAGCAGCTTGGGACTACCCAGCTCCTACGAGCAGTACTTC.

The rearrangement joins TRBV19 to TRBJ1-5; D is ambiguous. Trimming left V 3 bases short and J 10 bases short, with 19 bases between. Germline-derived CDR1 and CDR2 are LNHDA and SQIVND (reference sequence). The CDR3 is 15 residues long. This CDR3 reads CASSMGAAGPRPQHF. CDR3 in DNA: TGTGCCAGTAGTATGGGAGCGGCAGGACCTAGACCCCAGCATTTT.

The rearrangement joins TRBV5-1 to TRBJ2-1; perhaps TRBD2 as D (5 bases). V lost 3 bases and J 10 bases, leaving 17 bases between the germline ends. CDR1 and CDR2 from the germline V gene are SGHRS and YFSETQ. This CDR3 spans 14 amino acids. Here the CDR3 reads CASSSFGPWEEQFF. The DNA of the CDR3 is TGCGCCAGCAGCTCTTTCGGTCCTTGGGAGGAGCAGTTCTTC.

CDR3 loop: CASSLGAYGYTF. The CDR3 nucleotides are TGTGCCAGCAGCTTGGGGGCCTATGGCTACACCTTC. V gene TRBV7-2 combines with J gene TRBJ1-2, with a possible D match to TRBD1 (6 bases). The germline CDR1 and CDR2 sequences are SGHTA and FQGNSA. CDR3 length: 12 amino acids. V gave up 3 bases and J gave up 4 bases, with 6 bases separating them.

The chain combines TRBV5-8 with TRBJ1-2; D is unclear. Trimming pared 0 bases from V and 5 bases from J, leaving 11 bases between. The germline gives CDR1 SGHTS, CDR2 YDEGEE. The CDR3 length is 14 residues. The CDR3 bases are TGTGCCAGCAGCTTGGGTGTGACTTGGTATGGCTACACCTTC. Translating gives CASSLGVTWYGYTF.

V and J are TRBV5-6 and TRBJ1-2; 10 bases agree with TRBD1. The germline gives CDR1 SGHDT, CDR2 YYEEEE. The CDR3 contains 14 residues. V shed 6 bases and J 2 bases; nucleotides not matched to a gene: 4. The CDR3 protein is CASKEGQGNYGYTF. The CDR3 DNA reads as TGTGCCAGCAAAGAGGGACAGGGGAACTATGGCTACACCTTC. Full variable domain (rest looked up from reference TRBV5-6 and TRBJ1-2): DAGVTQSPTHLIKTRGQQVTLRCSPKSGHDTVSWYQQALGQGPQFIFQYYEEEERQRGNFPDRFSGHQFPNYSSELNVNALLLGDSALYLCASKEGQGNYGYTFGSGTRLTVV.

The chain carries TRBV29-1 and TRBJ1-5; maybe TRBD1 (5 bases). The germline gives CDR1 SQVTM, CDR2 ANQGSEA. This CDR3 region has 14 residues. Trimming shortened V by 6 bases and J by 0 bases, and 12 bases separated the two germline ends. The DNA of the CDR3 is TGCAGCGTGGGGGGGATGGATAGCAATCAGCCCCAGCATTTT. Amino acids: CSVGGMDSNQPQHF. The whole variable domain, filled in from reference TRBV29-1 and TRBJ1-5, reads SAVISQKPSRDICQRGTSLTIQCQVDSQVTMMFWYRQQPGQSLTLIATANQGSEATYESGFVIDKFPISRPNLTFSTLTVSNMSPEDSSIYLCSVGGMDSNQPQHFGDGTRLSIL.

Judged by abundance, this clone is large. The chain joins TRBV13 to TRBJ1-1; 8 bases are a match to TRBD1. Germline assignment: CDR1 PRHDT and CDR2 FYEKMQ (reference sequence). Unmatched junction bases numbered 6, after V lost 5 bases and J lost 4 bases. The CDR3 is 14 residues long. The CDR3 coding sequence is TGTGCCAGCAGCCCGAGGACAGGGATCACTGAAGCTTTCTTT. Amino acids: CASSPRTGITEAFF.

Notes on this clone: Other DNA sequences in this sample translate to the same CDR3. V usage is TRBV29-1 and J usage is TRBJ1-1; the D is unclear. There are 11 residues in the CDR3. Germline CDR1 SQVTM, CDR2 ANQGSEA. V was trimmed by 6 bases and J by 7 bases, leaving 12 bases between them. The CDR3 loop is CSVDSRVEAFF. In DNA form, the CDR3 reads TGCAGCGTCGATAGCCGGGTTGAAGCTTTCTTT.

The genes are TRBV4-1 and TRBJ1-1, with TRBD1 matching over 9 bases. V shed 4 bases and J 5 bases; nucleotides not matched to a gene: 5. The germline V gene encodes CDR1 MGHRA and CDR2 YSYEKL. CDR3 length equals 14 residues. This CDR3 is CASSPTGGRTEAFF. The CDR3 nucleotides read TGCGCCAGCAGCCCGACAGGGGGGCGTACTGAAGCTTTCTTT.

The V and J genes are TRBV11-2 and TRBJ1-1; D might be TRBD1 (5 bases). Germline V lookup: CDR1 SGHAT, CDR2 FQNNGV. V was pared by 0 bases and J by 0 bases, with 11 bases between. This CDR3 has 16 amino acids. In DNA, the CDR3 is TGTGCCAGCAGCTTAGATCTGGGACTCCTGAACACTGAAGCTTTCTTT. Translation: CASSLDLGLLNTEAFF.

J is TRBJ1-6 and V is TRBV27, with 9 bases lining up with TRBD1. The CDR3 is made up of 14 amino acids. The V segment lost 4 bases and the J segment 7 bases; nucleotides outside the gene matches: 2. Germline assignment: CDR1 MNHEY and CDR2 SMNVEV (reference sequence). The CDR3 sequence is CASSSDRGNSPLHF. Here the CDR3 DNA reads TGTGCCAGCAGTTCGGACAGGGGAAATTCACCCCTCCACTTT.

The V and J genes are TRBV27 and TRBJ2-7, with D tentatively TRBD1 (7 bases). The CDR3 runs to 14 residues. Germline lookup yields CDR1 MNHEY and CDR2 SMNVEV (reference sequence). The V and J ends lost 5 bases and 5 bases respectively, with 16 bases between them. CDR3 region: CASSPDPRGDEQYF. CDR3 sequence (DNA): TGTGCCAGCAGTCCAGATCCCAGGGGGGACGAGCAGTACTTC.

The gene calls are TRBV11-2 and TRBJ2-7; D remains ambiguous. V was shortened by 5 bases and J by 3 bases, with 14 bases between the two germline ends. Germline CDR1 is SGHAT and CDR2 is FQNNGV. The CDR3 has 14 amino acids. The CDR3 coding sequence is TGTGCCAGCAGCCCATTCTACTCGGTCTACGAGCAGTACTTC. It specifies CASSPFYSVYEQYF. Filled out from reference TRBV11-2 and TRBJ2-7, the complete variable domain reads EAGVAQSPRYKIIEKRQSVAFWCNPISGHATLYWYQQILGQGPKLLIQFQNNGVVDDSQLPKDRFSAERLKGVDSTLKIQPAKLEDSAVYLCASSPFYSVYEQYFGPGTRLTVT.

This chain uses TRBV4-2 with TRBJ1-1, with D possibly TRBD1 on 6 matching bases. Germline V CDR1 and CDR2: LGHNA, YNFKEQ. The CDR3 has 14 residues. The ends were cut back, 3 bases at V and 0 bases at J, with 8 bases in the middle. CDR3 loop: CASSHTGMNTEAFF. The CDR3 nucleotides read TGTGCCAGCAGCCACACAGGGATGAACACTGAAGCTTTCTTT.

A single count supports this clone. This chain joins TRBV27 and TRBJ2-5, with 11 bases lining up with TRBD2. The junction had 5 bases not matched to a gene; V was cut back by 6 bases and J by 5 bases. This CDR3 region has 14 residues. CDR1 and CDR2 (germline): MNHEY, SMNVEV (reference sequence). DNA for the CDR3: TGTGCCAGCAGGAGACTAGCGGGGATTGAGACCCAGTACTTC. Its translation: CASRRLAGIETQYF.

This chain uses TRBV11-3 with TRBJ2-3; weak D call: TRBD2 (6 bases). V was cut by 1 base and J by 2 bases, with 10 bases left in between. Germline V lookup: CDR1 SGHNT, CDR2 YENEEA. The CDR3 totals 15 residues. CDR3 DNA sequence: TGTGCCAGCAGCTTAGGAGGAGGGGACACAGATACGCAGTATTTT. Protein: CASSLGGGDTDTQYF.

The chain has TRBV9 and TRBJ2-3, with D possibly matching TRBD2 (5 bases). From germline, CDR1 is SGDLS and CDR2 YYNGEE. Trimming pared 4 bases from V and 0 bases from J, leaving 15 bases between. This CDR3 has 16 amino acids. CDR3: CASSPSYVGSTDTQYF. CDR3 DNA: TGTGCCAGCAGCCCTAGCTACGTTGGGAGCACAGATACGCAGTATTTT.

CDR3 nucleotides: TGTGCCAGCACTGTTGACGGAGGTTCACCCCTCCACTTT. Its protein product is CASTVDGGSPLHF. The rearrangement joins TRBV27 to TRBJ1-6; D gene unclear. CDR1 is MNHEY, CDR2 SMNVEV, per germline (reference sequence). The CDR3 is 13 residues long. The V gene lost 7 bases and the J gene lost 9 bases, with 13 bases spanning the gap.

V gene TRBV7-2 combines with J gene TRBJ2-7, with TRBD1 matching 9 bases. Germline V gene sequence: CDR1 SGHTA, CDR2 FQGNSA. The CDR3 is 15 residues long. Trimming took 3 bases from V and 3 from J; bases not matched to a gene: 6. CDR3 protein: CASSFGTGMYYEQYF. In nucleotides, the CDR3 is TGTGCCAGCAGCTTCGGGACAGGGATGTACTACGAGCAGTACTTC.

The rearrangement uses TRBV9 and TRBJ1-3, with D possibly TRBD1 on 5 matching bases. V was pared by 1 base and J by 4 bases, with 27 bases between. Germline V gives CDR1 SGDLS, CDR2 YYNGEE. The CDR3 consists of 20 residues. CDR3 in DNA: TGTGCCAGCAGCGTAAATCCGCGGCGGGACGCCCGCCTGGTCGGAAACACCATATATTTT. It is translated as CASSVNPRRDARLVGNTIYF.

A few counts support this clone. V is TRBV27 and J is TRBJ2-7; TRBD2 agrees at 7 bases. The CDR3 extends over 16 amino acids. V shed 5 bases, J shed 2 bases, and the junction held 12 bases outside the gene matches. Germline CDR1 is MNHEY and CDR2 is SMNVEV (reference sequence). CDR3 nucleotide sequence: TGTGCCAGCAGTCTGACCTGGGGGGGAGGGGCCTACGAGCAGTACTTC. Translated, it gives CASSLTWGGGAYEQYF.